The T cell receptor beta chain under discussion was sequenced for a study of cytomegalovirus exposure and HLA in healthy donors. About the research overall: Out of approximately 400 genotyped donors, around 80% belonged to the Caucasian-associated ancestry cluster. General study points: The authors enumerated roughly 160 TCR beta chains as linked to cytomegalovirus.

This clone occurred once. Its antigen remains unidentified. PCR employed 60 Vbeta and 13 Jbeta primers. Study processing details: It was a later analysis that counted 83 million or so unique TCR beta chains, of which some 12 million were shared. This table comes from immunoSEQ multiplex PCR, and its TCRdb copy is limited to in-frame clones, with some not included. The V and J calls and clone size are taken from that table; D and trimming were inferred from the DNA. The data show roughly 89,000 clones, 80% seen once. The sequence came from a man aged 18 to 30 in good health and CMV-seronegative. The specimen sequenced was PBMCs.

CDR3 coding DNA: TGTGCCAGCAGTGCCCGGGACGGACAGAACTATGGCTACACCTTC. Its protein is CASSARDGQNYGYTF. The V call is TRBV6-1, the J call TRBJ1-2; D is perhaps TRBD1 (6 bases). This CDR3 is built from 15 residues. V was trimmed by 4 bases and J by 2 bases, leaving 14 bases between them. CDR1 and CDR2 from the germline V gene are MNHNS and SASEGT.